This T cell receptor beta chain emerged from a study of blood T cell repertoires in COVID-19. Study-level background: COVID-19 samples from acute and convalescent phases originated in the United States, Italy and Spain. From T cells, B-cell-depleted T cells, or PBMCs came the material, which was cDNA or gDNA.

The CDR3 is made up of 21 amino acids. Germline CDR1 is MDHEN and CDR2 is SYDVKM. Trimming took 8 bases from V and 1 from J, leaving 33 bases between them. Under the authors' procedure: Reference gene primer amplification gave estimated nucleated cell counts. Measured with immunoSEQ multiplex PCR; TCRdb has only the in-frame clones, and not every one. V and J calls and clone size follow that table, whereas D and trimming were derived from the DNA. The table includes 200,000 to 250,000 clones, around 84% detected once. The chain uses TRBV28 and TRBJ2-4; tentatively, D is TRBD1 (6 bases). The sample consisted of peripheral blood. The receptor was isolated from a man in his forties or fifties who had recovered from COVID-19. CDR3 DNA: TGTGCCAGCCCCCACACCCTGGCAGGGGTGAAGTCGGGGTGGGCCAAAAACATTCAGTACTTC. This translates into CASPHTLAGVKSGWAKNIQYF. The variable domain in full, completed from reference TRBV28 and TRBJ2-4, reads DVKVTQSSRYLVKRTGEKVFLECVQDMDHENMFWYRQDPGLGLRLIYFSYDVKMKEKGDIPEGYSVSREKKERFSLILESASTNQTSMYLCASPHTLAGVKSGWAKNIQYFGAGTRLSVL.